This TCR beta chain was profiled in a study of blood T cell repertoires in COVID-19. The length of the CDR3 is 16 residues. V dropped 5 bases and J dropped 5; count of bases not matched to a gene: 12. Germline V lookup: CDR1 SGHVS, CDR2 FQNEAQ. This table comes from immunoSEQ multiplex PCR, and its TCRdb copy is limited to in-frame clones, with some not included. The sample shows 50,000 to 70,000 clones, approximately 92% of them seen only once. The sample comprised peripheral blood. The TCR originated in a human donor with active COVID-19. The donor label of this sample is uncertain. The rearrangement joins TRBV7-8 to TRBJ2-5; 9 positions match TRBD1. For the CDR3, the DNA is TGTGCCAGCAGCGCCAGGACAGGGGTGTTCGGTGAGACCCAGTACTTC. This codes for CASSARTGVFGETQYF.